This T cell receptor (beta chain) originates from a study of T cells after posttransplantation cyclophosphamide. Sequenced by immunoSEQ multiplex PCR; TCRdb stores in-frame clones only, minus some. This table holds about 15,000 clones, 80% to 85% found once. Sampled 1 year posttransplant, controls received myeloablative marrow transplants, methotrexate and a calcineurin inhibitor. The CDR3 has 14 residues. Germline CDR1 and CDR2: SQVTM and ANQGSEA. This clone was seen only a few times. A junction end diverges from the germline sequence, so it may reflect a read error. The rearrangement joins TRBV29-1 to TRBJ2-1, with D hard to call. The specimen was PBMCs, collected 371 days after allogeneic stem cell transplant with calcineurin inhibitor and methotrexate. The TCR originated in a male patient aged 18-30 years who received an allogeneic stem cell transplant from a related donor, was CMV-positive, and had no GVHD. T cells may partly derive from the graft donor. The CDR3 protein is CSTLLGRDYSEQFF. CDR3 bases: TGCAGCACCCTGTTGGGCCGAGATTACAGTGAGCAGTTCTTC.